Listed below are T cell receptor beta chains from one sample, sequenced in a study of T cell changes during pregnancy in multiple sclerosis. Assay: immunoSEQ multiplex PCR; the TCRdb copy retains only in-frame clones and omits some. There are about 70,000 clones in the sample; around 92% occur only once, and approximately 1.5% lies in the top ten. Sequencing used peripheral blood, obtained after pregnancy. Receptors were obtained from a female donor with multiple sclerosis, enrolled in a pregnancy study. The CDR3 runs from the conserved cysteine through the conserved F or W. Each record gives: clone size, D gene, J gene, V gene, CDR3 protein, CDR3 DNA. D genes are given only for firm matches. Expanded clones get a size class; other rows say once, few or many, or leave the size out.

>-|-|TRBJ2-7|TRBV20-1
CSASADYEQYF
TGCAGTGCTAGTGCGGATTACGAGCAGTACTTC
>-|-|TRBJ2-1|TRBV18
CASSPTSGLGNEQFF
TGTGCCAGCTCCCCTACGAGCGGACTCGGGAATGAGCAGTTCTTC
>-|-|TRBJ1-5|TRBV2
CASSEGPRVRGNQPQHF
TGTGCCAGCAGTGAAGGACCCAGGGTAAGGGGCAATCAGCCCCAGCATTTT
>-|-|TRBJ1-4|TRBV19
CASSPPSAATNEKLFF
TGTGCCAGTAGCCCCCCGAGCGCGGCAACTAATGAAAAACTGTTTTTT
>-|TRBD1|TRBJ2-7|TRBV6-1
CASSVGTGGYEQYF
TGTGCCAGCAGTGTCGGGACAGGGGGCTACGAGCAGTACTTC
>-|-|TRBJ2-2|TRBV5-1
CASSPPRNTGELFF
TGCGCCAGCAGCCCTCCCCGGAACACCGGGGAGCTGTTTTTT
>-|TRBD1|TRBJ2-1|TRBV7-2
CASSSYRGGEQFF
TGTGCCAGCAGCTCCTACAGGGGCGGTGAGCAGTTCTTC
>-|-|TRBJ2-2|TRBV30
CAWSQWGTVTGGELFF
TGTGCCTGGAGCCAATGGGGGACTGTGACGGGCGGGGAGCTGTTTTTT
>-|TRBD2|TRBJ2-7|TRBV18
CASSPGTSGYEQYF
TGTGCCAGCTCACCCGGGACTAGCGGCTACGAGCAGTACTTC
>-|-|TRBJ1-5|TRBV19
CASSIESHQPQHF
TGTGCCAGTAGTATTGAGAGTCATCAGCCCCAGCATTTT
>-|TRBD2|TRBJ2-2|TRBV30
CAWSVLREGTGELFF
TGTGCCTGGAGCGTTCTCAGGGAGGGCACCGGGGAGCTGTTTTTT
>-|TRBD1|TRBJ2-7|TRBV27
CASSDTMLGQPYEQYF
TGTGCCAGCAGCGATACGATGTTGGGACAGCCCTACGAGCAGTACTTC
>-|-|TRBJ1-2|TRBV5-6
CASSQGRGYTF
TGTGCCAGCAGTCAAGGGAGAGGCTACACCTTC
>-|TRBD2|TRBJ2-7|TRBV2
CASSKGTSGPYEQYF
TGTGCCAGCAGCAAGGGAACTAGCGGGCCCTACGAGCAGTACTTC
>-|-|TRBJ2-1|TRBV7-7
CASSLGWTTNNEQFF
TGTGCTAGCAGCTTGGGTTGGACAACAAACAATGAGCAGTTCTTC
>-|TRBD1|TRBJ1-3|TRBV14
CASSQTTGGNTIYF
TGTGCCAGCAGCCAGACGACAGGGGGAAACACCATATATTTT
>once|-|TRBJ2-7|TRBV2
CASRWPAYEQYF
TGTGCCAGCAGGTGGCCAGCCTACGAGCAGTACTTC
>-|-|TRBJ2-1|TRBV5-1
CASSPGLLSYNEQFF
TGCGCCAGCAGCCCGGGACTTCTCTCCTACAATGAGCAGTTCTTC
>once|TRBD1|TRBJ2-7|TRBV6-5
CASNPGTGSYEQYF
TGTGCCAGCAATCCCGGGACAGGGTCTTACGAGCAGTACTTC
>-|-|TRBJ2-7|TRBV18
CASSLRGIYEQYF
TGTGCCAGCTCACTTAGGGGGATCTACGAGCAGTACTTC
>-|-|TRBJ2-1|TRBV20-1
CSARRLGEQFF
TGCAGTGCTAGACGACTTGGTGAGCAGTTCTTC
>-|TRBD1|TRBJ1-1|TRBV7-9
CASSLTGTGMNTEAFF
TGTGCCAGCAGCTTAACCGGGACAGGGATGAACACTGAAGCTTTCTTT
>-|TRBD2|TRBJ2-3|TRBV19
CASSLRGTSGGDTQYF
TGTGCCAGTAGTCTACGCGGGACTAGCGGGGGGGATACGCAGTATTTT
>-|-|TRBJ1-5|TRBV5-1
CASSLYSGGSKQFPNQPQHF
TGCGCCAGCAGCTTGTATAGCGGGGGATCAAAACAGTTTCCCAATCAGCCCCAGCATTTT
>-|-|TRBJ2-5|TRBV27
CASSLEHSGTQYF
TGTGCCAGCAGTTTAGAACACTCAGGGACCCAGTACTTC
>-|-|TRBJ2-1|TRBV4-3
CASSQDGAPKPYNEQFF
TGCGCCAGCAGCCAAGATGGAGCGCCGAAGCCCTACAATGAGCAGTTCTTC
>-|TRBD2|TRBJ2-7|TRBV2
CASRVGLAYEQYF
TGTGCCAGCAGAGTTGGACTAGCCTACGAGCAGTACTTC
>-|TRBD1|TRBJ1-1|TRBV5-1
CASSKQGANTEAFF
TGCGCCAGCAGCAAACAGGGGGCGAACACTGAAGCTTTCTTT
>-|TRBD1|TRBJ1-5|TRBV7-2
CASSLDRANNQPQHF
TGTGCCAGCAGCCTGGACAGGGCAAACAATCAGCCCCAGCATTTT
>-|TRBD2|TRBJ2-3|TRBV11-2
CASSAGLAGDTQYF
TGTGCCAGCAGCGCGGGACTAGCGGGAGATACGCAGTATTTT
>-|TRBD2|TRBJ2-2|TRBV5-1
CASSSPGLAGSGELFF
TGCGCCAGCAGCTCCCCGGGACTAGCAGGTTCCGGGGAGCTGTTTTTT
>-|TRBD1|TRBJ1-1|TRBV6-6
CASSYSRDSGFGEAFF
TGTGCCAGCAGTTACTCCAGGGACAGCGGTTTCGGTGAAGCTTTCTTT
>-|TRBD2|TRBJ2-3|TRBV2
CASSGTSGSADTQYF
TGTGCCAGCAGTGGGACTAGCGGGAGTGCAGATACGCAGTATTTT
>-|-|TRBJ2-7|TRBV2
CASSTGEQYF
TGTGCCAGCAGTACGGGCGAGCAGTACTTC
>-|-|TRBJ1-1|TRBV12-2
CASRFETGSSGTEAFF
TGTGCAAGTCGCTTTGAAACAGGGTCATCGGGGACTGAAGCTTTCTTT
>-|-|TRBJ2-7|TRBV5-1
CASSLGGGPYEQYF
TGCGCCAGCAGCTTAGGGGGAGGGCCGTACGAGCAGTACTTC
>-|-|TRBJ1-4|TRBV19
CASSIDGEGEKLFF
TGTGCCAGTAGCATCGACGGGGAAGGGGAAAAACTGTTTTTT
>-|TRBD1|TRBJ2-7|TRBV9
CASSVGRDRVFDEQYF
TGTGCCAGCAGCGTAGGGAGAGACAGGGTCTTCGACGAGCAGTACTTC
>-|TRBD2|TRBJ2-7|TRBV12-5
CASGNRLAGGGYEQYF
TGTGCTAGTGGTAACAGACTAGCGGGAGGCGGGTACGAGCAGTACTTC
>-|-|TRBJ2-7|TRBV6-1
CAIDLPSYEQYF
TGTGCCATAGATCTGCCCTCCTACGAGCAGTACTTC
>-|-|TRBJ2-7|TRBV27
CASSPRLGWAPSYEQYF
TGTGCCAGCAGTCCACGATTGGGCTGGGCGCCCTCCTACGAGCAGTACTTC
>-|-|TRBJ2-1|TRBV5-4
CASSSEEGSKFF
TGTGCCAGCAGCTCCGAGGAGGGGTCTAAGTTCTTC
>-|-|TRBJ2-6|TRBV2
CASSPSSGANVLTF
TGTGCCAGCAGTCCCAGCTCTGGGGCCAACGTCCTGACTTTC
>-|-|TRBJ1-4|TRBV7-9
CASSRRTDEREKLFF
TGTGCCAGCAGCCGAAGGACAGACGAACGGGAAAAACTGTTTTTT
>-|TRBD2|TRBJ2-1|TRBV27
CASSLYGGRAPNEQFF
TGTGCCAGCAGTTTATATGGCGGGAGGGCCCCCAATGAGCAGTTCTTC
>-|-|TRBJ1-2|TRBV6-5
CASSLTAGYYGYTF
TGTGCCAGCAGTCTTACGGCAGGTTACTATGGCTACACCTTC
>-|TRBD1|TRBJ2-1|TRBV10-3
CAISSTGGGNEQFF
TGTGCCATCAGCTCGACAGGGGGGGGGAATGAGCAGTTCTTC
>-|-|TRBJ2-3|TRBV12-5
CASGFGVRVDTQYF
TGTGCTAGTGGTTTCGGAGTTAGAGTAGATACGCAGTATTTT
>-|-|TRBJ1-1|TRBV5-4
CASSYRQGEAFF
TGTGCCAGCAGCTACCGTCAGGGTGAAGCTTTCTTT